This T cell receptor (beta chain) emerged from a study of blood T cell repertoires in COVID-19. TCRdb's copy holds only in-frame clones and misses some; the assay was immunoSEQ multiplex PCR. The data contain 95,000 to 150,000 clones, 85% of them singletons. Germline CDR1 is GTSNPN and CDR2 is SVGIG (reference sequence). J was trimmed by 8 bases and V by 0 bases; bases with no gene match: 11. This CDR3 spans 15 amino acids. The source is a man of 80 years or more with acute or convalescent COVID-19. The chain has TRBV30 and TRBJ1-2, with 8 bases that match TRBD1. The specimen was peripheral blood. The chain's CDR3 is CAWSVLLGQGGGYTF. For the CDR3, the DNA is TGTGCCTGGAGTGTACTTCTCGGACAGGGCGGCGGCTACACCTTC.